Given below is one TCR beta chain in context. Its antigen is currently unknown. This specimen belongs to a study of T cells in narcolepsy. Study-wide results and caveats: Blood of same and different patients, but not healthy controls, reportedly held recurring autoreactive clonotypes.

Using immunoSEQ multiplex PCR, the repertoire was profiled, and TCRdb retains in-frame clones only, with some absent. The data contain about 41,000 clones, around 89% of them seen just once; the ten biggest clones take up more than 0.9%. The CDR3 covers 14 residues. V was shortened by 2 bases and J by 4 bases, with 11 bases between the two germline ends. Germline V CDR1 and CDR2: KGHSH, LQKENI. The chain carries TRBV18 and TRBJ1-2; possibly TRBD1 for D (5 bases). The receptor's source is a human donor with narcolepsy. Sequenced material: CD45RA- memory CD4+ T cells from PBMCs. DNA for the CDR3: TGTGCCAGCTCACCAACCAGGGAAGGCTATGGCTACACCTTC. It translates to CASSPTREGYGYTF.